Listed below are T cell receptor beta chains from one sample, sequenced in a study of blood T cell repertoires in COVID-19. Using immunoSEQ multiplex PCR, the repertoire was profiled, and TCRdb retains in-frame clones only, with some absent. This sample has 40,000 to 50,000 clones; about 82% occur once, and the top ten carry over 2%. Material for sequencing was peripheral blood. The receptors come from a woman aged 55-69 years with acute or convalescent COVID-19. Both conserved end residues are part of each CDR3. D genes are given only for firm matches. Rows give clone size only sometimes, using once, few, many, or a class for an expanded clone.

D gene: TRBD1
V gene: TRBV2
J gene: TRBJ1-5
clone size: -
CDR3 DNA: TGTGCCAGCAGTGAAGTTCAAGGACAGGGCTTGAGTCAGCCCCAGCATTTT
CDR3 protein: CASSEVQGQGLSQPQHF

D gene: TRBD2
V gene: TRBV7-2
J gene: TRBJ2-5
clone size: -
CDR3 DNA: TGTGCCAGCAGCTTAGCAGCGGGAGTGGGTGAGACCCAGTACTTC
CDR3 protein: CASSLAAGVGETQYF

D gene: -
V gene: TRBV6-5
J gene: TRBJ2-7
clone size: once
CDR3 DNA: TGTGCCAGCAAGCCCGGGGGAAAGGACTACGAGCAGTACTTC
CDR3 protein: CASKPGGKDYEQYF

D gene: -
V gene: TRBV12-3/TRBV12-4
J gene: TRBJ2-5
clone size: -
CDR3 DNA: TGTGCCAGCAGCCCGGGGAGTCGGGAGACCCAGTACTTC
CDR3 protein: CASSPGSRETQYF

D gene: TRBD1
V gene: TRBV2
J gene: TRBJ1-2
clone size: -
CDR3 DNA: TGTGCCAGCAGCTACAAACAGGGGGCGAACAATGGCTACACCTTC
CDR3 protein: CASSYKQGANNGYTF

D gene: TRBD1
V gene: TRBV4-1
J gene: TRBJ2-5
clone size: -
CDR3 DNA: TGCGCCAGCAGCGACCACGGGACAGTACAAGAGACCCAGTACTTC
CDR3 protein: CASSDHGTVQETQYF

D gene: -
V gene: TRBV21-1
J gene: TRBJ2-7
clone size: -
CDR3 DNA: TGTGCCCGAGTTAAGGGGACAGCCTACGAGCAGTACTTC
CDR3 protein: CARVKGTAYEQYF

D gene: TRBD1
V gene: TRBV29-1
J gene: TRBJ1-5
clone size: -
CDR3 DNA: TGCAGCGTTGCGGACAGGGGCCATCAGCCCCAGCATTTT
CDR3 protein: CSVADRGHQPQHF

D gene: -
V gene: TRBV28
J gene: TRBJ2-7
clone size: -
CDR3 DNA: TGTGCCAGCACCTTCCGCCTTGCGGGTTACGAGCAGTACTTC
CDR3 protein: CASTFRLAGYEQYF

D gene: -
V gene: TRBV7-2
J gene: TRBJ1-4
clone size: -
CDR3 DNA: TGTGCCAGCACCCAGCGGAATGAAAAACTGTTTTTT
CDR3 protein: CASTQRNEKLFF

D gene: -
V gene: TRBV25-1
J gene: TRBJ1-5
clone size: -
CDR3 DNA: TGTGCCAGCAGAGGGGCGGGCAATCAGCCCCAGCATTTT
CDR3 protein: CASRGAGNQPQHF

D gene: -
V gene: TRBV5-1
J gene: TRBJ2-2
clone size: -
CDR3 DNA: TGCGCCAGCAGCTTGGACAGTCCCCCCGGGGAGCTGTTTTTT
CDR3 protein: CASSLDSPPGELFF

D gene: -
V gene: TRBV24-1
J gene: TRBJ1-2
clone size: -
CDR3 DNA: TGTGCCACCAGTGATTTGCGACAGGTTCCTAACTATGGCTACACCTTC
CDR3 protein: CATSDLRQVPNYGYTF

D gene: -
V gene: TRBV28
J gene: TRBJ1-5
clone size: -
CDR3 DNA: TGTGCCAGCAGTTTCGGGCGGAGGATCCAGCCCCAGCATTTT
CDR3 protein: CASSFGRRIQPQHF

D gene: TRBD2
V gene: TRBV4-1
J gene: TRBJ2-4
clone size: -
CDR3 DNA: TGCGCCAGCAGCCAGCATAGCGGGAGCGCGGGCATTCAGTACTTC
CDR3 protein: CASSQHSGSAGIQYF

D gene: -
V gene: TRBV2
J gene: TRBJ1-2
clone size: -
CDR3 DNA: TGTGCCAGAAACAGGGATTTCAACTATGGCTACACCTTC
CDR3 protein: CARNRDFNYGYTF

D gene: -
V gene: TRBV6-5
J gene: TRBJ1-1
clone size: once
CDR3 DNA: TGTGCCAGCAGTTACTCTTATAATACAGGGCGCGCTGAAGCTTTCTTT
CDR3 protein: CASSYSYNTGRAEAFF

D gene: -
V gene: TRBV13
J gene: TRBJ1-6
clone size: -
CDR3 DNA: TGTGCCAGCAGCTTAGATAGGGAGGGAGGATCACCCCTCCACTTT
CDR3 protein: CASSLDREGGSPLHF

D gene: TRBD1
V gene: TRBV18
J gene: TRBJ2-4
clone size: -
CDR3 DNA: TGTGCCAGCGTACGGGACAGGGGAGCAAACATTCAGTACTTC
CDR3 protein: CASVRDRGANIQYF

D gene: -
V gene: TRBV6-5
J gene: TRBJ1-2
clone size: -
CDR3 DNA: TGTGCCAGCAGTTCACTGGCGGGGTCCCTCTACTATGGCTACACCTTC
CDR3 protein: CASSSLAGSLYYGYTF

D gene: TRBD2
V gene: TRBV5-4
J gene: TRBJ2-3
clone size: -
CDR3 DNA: TGTGCCAGCAGCCGCAGCGGGAGGAGGACAGATACGCAGTATTTT
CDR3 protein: CASSRSGRRTDTQYF

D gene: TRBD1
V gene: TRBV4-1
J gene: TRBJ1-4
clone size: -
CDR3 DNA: TGCGCCAGCAGCCCCACACGACAGGGGACTGAAAAACTGTTTTTT
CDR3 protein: CASSPTRQGTEKLFF

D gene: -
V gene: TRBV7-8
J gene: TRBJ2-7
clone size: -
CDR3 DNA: TGTGCCAGCAGCTTAGCTTTAGGGAGGACGGACGAGCAGTACTTC
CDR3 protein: CASSLALGRTDEQYF

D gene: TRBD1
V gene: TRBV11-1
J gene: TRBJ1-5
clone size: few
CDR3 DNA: TGTGCCAGCAGCATCGGGACAGTCCGTCAGCCCCAGCATTTT
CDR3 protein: CASSIGTVRQPQHF

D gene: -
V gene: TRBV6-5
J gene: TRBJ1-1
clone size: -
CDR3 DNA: TGTGCCAGCAGTTCGGCGGGCTTTAGGGGGACTGAAGCTTTCTTT
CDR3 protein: CASSSAGFRGTEAFF

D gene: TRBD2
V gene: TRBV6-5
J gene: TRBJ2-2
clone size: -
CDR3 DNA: TGTGCCAGCAGTTGGGATAGCGGGGTTGACGGGGAGCTGTTTTTT
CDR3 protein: CASSWDSGVDGELFF

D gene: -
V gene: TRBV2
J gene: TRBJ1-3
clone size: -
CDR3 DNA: TGTGCCAGCAGGCCCGTTCTATCTGGAAACACCATATATTTT
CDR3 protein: CASRPVLSGNTIYF

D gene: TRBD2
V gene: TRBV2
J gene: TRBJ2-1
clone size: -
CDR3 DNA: TGTGCCAGCAGGGACTTTAAGCGGGAGGGTTCCTACAATGAGCAGTTCTTC
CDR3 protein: CASRDFKREGSYNEQFF

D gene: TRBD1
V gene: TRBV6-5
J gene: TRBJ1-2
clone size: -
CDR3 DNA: TGTGCCAGCGCCTTGGACAGGTTTGAGGGCTACACCTTC
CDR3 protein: CASALDRFEGYTF

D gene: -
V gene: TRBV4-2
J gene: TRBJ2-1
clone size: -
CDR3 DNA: TGTGCCAGCAGCCAAGATATCCCTAGCCTCTCCTACAATGAGCAGTTCTTC
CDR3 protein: CASSQDIPSLSYNEQFF

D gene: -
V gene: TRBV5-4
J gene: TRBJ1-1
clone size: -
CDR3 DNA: TGTGCCAGCAGGCCTCGGGAGGGCACTGAAGCTTTCTTT
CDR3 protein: CASRPREGTEAFF

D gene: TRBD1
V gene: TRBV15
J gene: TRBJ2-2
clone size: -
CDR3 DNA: TGTGCCACCAGCACCGGACAGGGCGACACCGGGGAGCTGTTTTTT
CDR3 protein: CATSTGQGDTGELFF

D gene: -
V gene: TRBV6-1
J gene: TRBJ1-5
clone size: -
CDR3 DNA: TGTGCCAGCAGTGAGCCAGGGGTAACTCAGCCCCAGCATTTT
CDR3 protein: CASSEPGVTQPQHF

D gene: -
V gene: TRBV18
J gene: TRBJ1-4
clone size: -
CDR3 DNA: TGTGCCAGCTCACTAGGACAGAATGAAAAACTGTTTTTT
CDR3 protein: CASSLGQNEKLFF

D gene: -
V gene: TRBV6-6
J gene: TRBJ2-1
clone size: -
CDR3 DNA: TGTGCCAGCACCGACAGCAATGAGCAGTTCTTC
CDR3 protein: CASTDSNEQFF

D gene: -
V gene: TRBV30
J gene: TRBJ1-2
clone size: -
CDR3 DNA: TGTGCCTGGATCATGAGGGGGGGCTATGGCTACACCTTC
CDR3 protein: CAWIMRGGYGYTF

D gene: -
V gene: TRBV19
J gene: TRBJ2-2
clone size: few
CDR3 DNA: TGTGCCAGTAGTATGGTAGTTCGGGTCGAGCGCACCGGGGAGCTGTTTTTT
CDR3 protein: CASSMVVRVERTGELFF

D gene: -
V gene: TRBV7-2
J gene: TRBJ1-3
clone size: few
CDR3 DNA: TGTGCCAGCAGCTTAGAAGGTGTTCCGGGGGGAAACACCATATATTTT
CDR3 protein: CASSLEGVPGGNTIYF

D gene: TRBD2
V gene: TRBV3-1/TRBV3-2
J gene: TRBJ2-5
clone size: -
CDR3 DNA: TGTGCCAGCAGCCAAAGTCTAGCGGGAGGGCCCGAGACCCAGTACTTC
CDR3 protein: CASSQSLAGGPETQYF

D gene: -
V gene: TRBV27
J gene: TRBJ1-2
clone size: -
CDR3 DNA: TGTGCCAGGAACCGGACAGCCAACGTAGAGGGCTACACCTTC
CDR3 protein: CARNRTANVEGYTF